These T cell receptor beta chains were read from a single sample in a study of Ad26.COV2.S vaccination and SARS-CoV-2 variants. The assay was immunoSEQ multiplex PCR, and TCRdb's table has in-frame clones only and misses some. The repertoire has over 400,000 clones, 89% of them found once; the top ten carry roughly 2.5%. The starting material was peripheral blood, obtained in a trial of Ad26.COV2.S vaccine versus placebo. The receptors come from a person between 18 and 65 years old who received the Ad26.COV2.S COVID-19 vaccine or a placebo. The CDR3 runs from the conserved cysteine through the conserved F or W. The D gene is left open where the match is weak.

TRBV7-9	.	CASSLVSWGAGYEQYF
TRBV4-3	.	CASSQASTLGTYNEQFF
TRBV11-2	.	CASSTLQGNTGELFF
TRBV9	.	CASSFDPGYTGELFF
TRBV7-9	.	CASSLAAGMATNEKLFF
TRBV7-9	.	CASSLLTDTQYF
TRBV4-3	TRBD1	CASSQVWQGVKPQHF
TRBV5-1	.	CASSLGELYGYTF
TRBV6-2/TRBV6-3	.	CASSPLGSALGGESTDTQYF
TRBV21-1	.	CASSKVSRGAVNYGYTF
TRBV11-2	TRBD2	CASSSRGTSGSKDTQYF
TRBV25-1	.	CASSDRRDSTQFF
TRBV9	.	CASSVQGTVNTEAFF
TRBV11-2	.	CASSLDKNIQYF
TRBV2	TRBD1	CASSDRGWGEKLFF
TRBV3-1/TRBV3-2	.	CASSQVRGVSYNSPLHF
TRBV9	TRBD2	CASSSSGRASEQFF
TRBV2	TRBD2	CATYSARLAGIDTQYF
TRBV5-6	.	CASSFPDRQETQYF
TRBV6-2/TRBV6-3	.	CASSPRGDPGETQYF
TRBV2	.	CASNKGTVEETQYF
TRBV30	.	CAWSSSGRGAMTEAFF
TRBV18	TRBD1	CASSPPTGSDTGELFF
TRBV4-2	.	CASSQDLAANEQFF
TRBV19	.	CATAIRKSNQPQHF
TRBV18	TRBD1	CASSPRTGMETQYF
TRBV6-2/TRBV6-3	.	CASSYRFTGTGYEQYF
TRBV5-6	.	CASSLWENYEQYF
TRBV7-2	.	CASSFSRLQETQYF
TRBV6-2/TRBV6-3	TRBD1	CASSYKTGTARRWELFF
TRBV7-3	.	CASSLTLSYNEQFF
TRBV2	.	CASNSELTFNEQFF
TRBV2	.	CASSVRYFGELFF